The rows below give T cell receptor beta chains drawn from one sample of a study of blood T cell repertoires in COVID-19. The protocol was immunoSEQ multiplex PCR, while the TCRdb copy is restricted to in-frame clones and leaves out a portion. This table has 70,000 or so clones, about nine tenths appearing once. The source material was peripheral blood. All receptors come from an elderly woman with active or convalescent COVID-19. Each CDR3 is given without its conserved first and last residue.

TRBJ2-7	TRBV19	ASSIGRDINEQY
TRBJ1-1	TRBV5-1	ASSLLGQQNTEAF
TRBJ1-5	TRBV6-5	ATRLTDYSNQPQH
TRBJ1-4	TRBV19	ASSIGQGVNEKLF
TRBJ2-3	TRBV18	ASSPKITSGGSYTQY
TRBJ2-2	TRBV5-1	ASSFGFRGRDTGELF
TRBJ2-5	TRBV11-2	ASSFAEQETQY
TRBJ2-3	TRBV11-1	ASSPGGVTDTQY
TRBJ1-2	TRBV9	ASRFLRAGNFYGYT
TRBJ1-2	TRBV7-8	ASSRSYGYT
TRBJ2-3	TRBV4-1	ASSQDLGTIAGRIDTQY
TRBJ2-7	TRBV20-1	SARDSYEQY
TRBJ1-6	TRBV5-4	ASSFRNRDSPLH
TRBJ2-1	TRBV9	ASSPRGEVFGEQF
TRBJ1-4	TRBV3-1/TRBV3-2	ASSQEVPTATNEKLF
TRBJ1-2	TRBV6-8	ASSPGQGTLYGYT
TRBJ1-2	TRBV6-1	ASIAGGDRNYGYT
TRBJ2-5	TRBV30	AWNSRGRGETQY
TRBJ1-2	TRBV19	ASSIGRGQGLYGYT
TRBJ1-3	TRBV5-4	ASSLPRGGRAGNTIY
TRBJ1-2	TRBV7-9	ASSLSGQMRYGYT
TRBJ2-5	TRBV2	ASIHDSWETQY
TRBJ1-2	TRBV19	ASLQGGYGYT
TRBJ1-1	TRBV4-3	ASSQASGLSSRTEAF
TRBJ1-3	TRBV13	ASSLLGGSGNTIY
TRBJ2-7	TRBV7-8	ASSSNTGYEQY
TRBJ1-5	TRBV6-5	ASCPPGGNQPQH
TRBJ1-6	TRBV24-1	ATSEALNGTGMRSPLH
TRBJ2-2	TRBV10-2	ASSELSGEGTGELF
TRBJ1-2	TRBV6-5	ASRPLTGQNGYT
TRBJ1-2	TRBV6-5	ASSRRGSYGYT
TRBJ2-3	TRBV7-2	ASSLIADREFSDTQY